The rows below give T cell receptor beta chains drawn from one sample of a study of identical twins. Each CDR3 protein is one row after TCRdb ran MiXCR on the 5' RACE reads. The data show about 240,000 distinct CDR3 sequences, roughly a tenth seen once. Sequenced material: memory T cells sorted from blood. All receptors come from a man between 50 and 59 years old in good health. Each CDR3 is given with its conserved first and last residue. The order of the fields is D gene, V gene, clone size, J gene, CDR3 protein, CDR3 DNA. D genes are given only for firm matches. Size is omitted from some rows. Given values are once, few, many or a class for expanded clones.

d_call: NA; v_call: TRBV12-3/TRBV12-4; clone_size: many; j_call: TRBJ1-1; cdr3_aa: CASSLFSNTEAFF; cdr3_nt: TGTGCCAGCAGTTTATTTAGTAACACTGAAGCTTTCTTT
d_call: NA; v_call: TRBV7-2; clone_size: NA; j_call: TRBJ1-5; cdr3_aa: CASSLDTSNQPQHF; cdr3_nt: TGTGCCAGCAGCTTAGACACCAGCAATCAGCCCCAGCATTTT
d_call: NA; v_call: TRBV7-2; clone_size: many; j_call: TRBJ1-1; cdr3_aa: CASSLAGFSNTEAFF; cdr3_nt: TGTGCCAGCAGCTTGGCAGGGTTTTCGAACACTGAAGCTTTCTTT
d_call: TRBD2; v_call: TRBV25-1; clone_size: many; j_call: TRBJ2-5; cdr3_aa: CASSESLIAGERTQYF; cdr3_nt: TGTGCCAGCAGTGAAAGTTTGATAGCGGGAGAGCGGACCCAGTACTTC
d_call: TRBD1; v_call: TRBV7-6; clone_size: NA; j_call: TRBJ2-1; cdr3_aa: CASSLIDRVVYNEQFF; cdr3_nt: TGTGCCAGCAGCTTGATCGACAGGGTTGTTTACAATGAGCAGTTCTTC
d_call: NA; v_call: TRBV25-1; clone_size: many; j_call: TRBJ2-6; cdr3_aa: CASSEYTGSTGANVLTF; cdr3_nt: TGTGCCAGCAGTGAATATACCGGTTCTACTGGGGCCAACGTCCTGACTTTC
d_call: NA; v_call: TRBV12-3/TRBV12-4; clone_size: NA; j_call: TRBJ2-6; cdr3_aa: CASSFGLNSGANVLTF; cdr3_nt: TGTGCCAGCAGTTTTGGACTAAACTCTGGGGCCAACGTCCTGACTTTC
d_call: NA; v_call: TRBV4-3; clone_size: many; j_call: TRBJ2-2; cdr3_aa: CASSQVRFMEGQPTGELFF; cdr3_nt: TGCGCCAGCAGCCAAGTCCGATTCATGGAGGGACAGCCCACCGGGGAGCTGTTTTTT
d_call: NA; v_call: TRBV7-2; clone_size: many; j_call: TRBJ2-1; cdr3_aa: CASSLIVAVSYNEQFF; cdr3_nt: TGTGCCAGCAGCTTAATTGTGGCCGTCTCCTACAATGAGCAGTTCTTC
d_call: NA; v_call: TRBV5-1; clone_size: many; j_call: TRBJ2-7; cdr3_aa: CASSHSGSSYEQYF; cdr3_nt: TGCGCCAGCAGCCACAGCGGTAGCTCCTACGAGCAGTACTTC
d_call: NA; v_call: TRBV18; clone_size: NA; j_call: TRBJ2-7; cdr3_aa: CASSPPSRGLYEQYF; cdr3_nt: TGTGCCAGCTCACCACCAAGCAGGGGACTGTACGAGCAGTACTTC
d_call: NA; v_call: TRBV3-1; clone_size: few; j_call: TRBJ1-6; cdr3_aa: CASSQGANQKNSPLHF; cdr3_nt: TGTGCCAGCAGCCAAGGGGCGAACCAAAAGAATTCACCCCTCCACTTT
d_call: NA; v_call: TRBV28; clone_size: few; j_call: TRBJ2-7; cdr3_aa: CASSFGVGSEQYF; cdr3_nt: TGTGCCAGCAGTTTCGGGGTCGGCTCCGAGCAGTACTTC
d_call: NA; v_call: TRBV6-1; clone_size: NA; j_call: TRBJ2-2; cdr3_aa: CASSDMNTGELFF; cdr3_nt: TGTGCCAGCAGTGACATGAACACCGGGGAGCTGTTTTTT
d_call: TRBD1; v_call: TRBV11-2; clone_size: NA; j_call: TRBJ2-7; cdr3_aa: CASSLAGTAYEQYF; cdr3_nt: TGTGCCAGCAGCTTAGCGGGGACAGCCTACGAGCAGTACTTC
d_call: NA; v_call: TRBV10-3; clone_size: many; j_call: TRBJ1-4; cdr3_aa: CAISRGSGEKLFF; cdr3_nt: TGTGCCATCAGCCGAGGGTCCGGCGAAAAACTGTTTTTT
d_call: NA; v_call: TRBV12-3/TRBV12-4; clone_size: many; j_call: TRBJ2-1; cdr3_aa: CASSFGAVNNEQFF; cdr3_nt: TGTGCCAGCAGTTTTGGGGCAGTAAACAATGAGCAGTTCTTC
d_call: NA; v_call: TRBV4-2; clone_size: NA; j_call: TRBJ1-5; cdr3_aa: CASSQETGRGTRQPQHF; cdr3_nt: TGTGCCAGCAGCCAGGAAACGGGTCGAGGGACGAGACAGCCCCAGCATTTT
d_call: NA; v_call: TRBV9; clone_size: few; j_call: TRBJ2-3; cdr3_aa: CASSVAAYVTDTQYF; cdr3_nt: TGTGCCAGCAGCGTAGCTGCCTATGTCACAGATACGCAGTATTTT
d_call: NA; v_call: TRBV4-3; clone_size: many; j_call: TRBJ1-1; cdr3_aa: CASSQDGGRAFF; cdr3_nt: TGCGCCAGCAGCCAAGATGGCGGAAGGGCTTTCTTT
d_call: NA; v_call: TRBV5-1; clone_size: NA; j_call: TRBJ2-7; cdr3_aa: CASSLRQPTYEQYF; cdr3_nt: TGCGCCAGCAGCTTGCGCCAGCCAACCTACGAGCAGTACTTC
d_call: TRBD2; v_call: TRBV7-8; clone_size: many; j_call: TRBJ2-5; cdr3_aa: CASRRPGGPQETQYF; cdr3_nt: TGTGCCAGCAGACGACCGGGGGGGCCTCAAGAGACCCAGTACTTC
d_call: NA; v_call: TRBV5-6; clone_size: many; j_call: TRBJ1-6; cdr3_aa: CASSLDRDSPLHF; cdr3_nt: TGTGCCAGCAGCTTGGACAGGGATTCACCCCTCCACTTT
d_call: NA; v_call: TRBV12-3/TRBV12-4; clone_size: many; j_call: TRBJ1-2; cdr3_aa: CASTPLSAYGYTF; cdr3_nt: TGTGCCAGCACCCCCCTAAGCGCCTATGGCTACACCTTC
d_call: TRBD1; v_call: TRBV19; clone_size: few; j_call: TRBJ1-5; cdr3_aa: CASSPRSGQGLYSNQPQHF; cdr3_nt: TGTGCCAGTAGTCCCCGTTCGGGACAGGGGCTCTATAGCAATCAGCCCCAGCATTTT
d_call: NA; v_call: TRBV5-1; clone_size: many; j_call: TRBJ2-5; cdr3_aa: CASRPQEPQETQYF; cdr3_nt: TGCGCCAGCAGACCCCAGGAGCCCCAAGAGACCCAGTACTTC
d_call: NA; v_call: TRBV7-9; clone_size: few; j_call: TRBJ2-3; cdr3_aa: CASSLGGGRSSTDTQYF; cdr3_nt: TGTGCCAGCAGCTTAGGAGGAGGACGTAGTAGCACAGATACGCAGTATTTT
d_call: NA; v_call: TRBV12-3/TRBV12-4; clone_size: NA; j_call: TRBJ1-5; cdr3_aa: CASSQGQDQPQHF; cdr3_nt: TGTGCCAGCAGCCAAGGACAAGATCAGCCCCAGCATTTT
d_call: NA; v_call: TRBV15; clone_size: many; j_call: TRBJ2-1; cdr3_aa: CATSKGSNEQFF; cdr3_nt: TGTGCCACCAGCAAGGGGAGCAATGAGCAGTTCTTC